The next 22 T cell receptor beta chains were all read from a single sample in a study of blood T cell repertoires in COVID-19. The repertoire was sequenced with immunoSEQ multiplex PCR; TCRdb's copy has only in-frame clones and lacks some. In the table there are about 130,000 clones, 80% to 90% of which are singletons. The sequenced material came from PBMCs or T cells enriched from blood (not recorded which). The receptors here all came from a woman between 50 and 59 years old who had recovered from COVID-19.

This chain joins TRBV5-4 and TRBJ1-3; tentative D call: TRBD1 (5 bases). This CDR3 is built from 15 residues. V was cut by 7 bases and J by 4 bases, with 18 bases left in between. The germline gives CDR1 SGHNT, CDR2 YYREEE (reference sequence). The DNA for the CDR3 is TGTGCCAGCCGCCCTGGAGGGGCGCAAGGAAACACCATATATTTT. Translation: CASRPGGAQGNTIYF.

V usage is TRBV9 and J usage is TRBJ1-3; D may be TRBD1 (5 bases). Trimming cost V 3 bases and J 0 bases, with 13 bases left between them. Germline V lookup: CDR1 SGDLS, CDR2 YYNGEE. This CDR3 is built from 16 residues. The CDR3 reads CASSEEGADSGNTIYF. CDR3 in DNA: TGTGCCAGCAGCGAGGAAGGGGCGGACTCTGGAAACACCATATATTTT.

CDR3 DNA sequence: TGCGCCAGCAGCCGTGACAGAGTCCAAGAGACCCAGTACTTC. Translated: CASSRDRVQETQYF. The rearrangement links TRBV4-3 to TRBJ2-5; D may be TRBD1 (5 bases). The germline gives CDR1 LGHNA, CDR2 YSLEER. Trimming pared 4 bases from V and 1 base from J, leaving 10 bases between. This CDR3 region has 14 residues.

The V and J genes are TRBV5-1 and TRBJ1-1; 7 positions agree with TRBD1. CDR1 and CDR2 (germline): SGHRS, YFSETQ. V lost 4 bases to trimming and J lost 1 base; unmatched junction nucleotides: 13. The CDR3 length is 17 residues. The CDR3 region has the DNA TGCGCCAGCAGCCCGGCCGGTACAGGGGCATGGAACACTGAAGCTTTCTTT. Translating gives CASSPAGTGAWNTEAFF.

V gene TRBV5-1 combines with J gene TRBJ2-3; 9 bases map to TRBD1. From germline, CDR1 is SGHRS and CDR2 YFSETQ. The CDR3 runs 16 residues. V dropped 3 bases and J dropped 0; count of bases not matched to a gene: 5. The CDR3 loop is CASSSRGTGSTDTQYF. CDR3 nucleotides: TGCGCCAGCAGCTCTAGAGGGACAGGGAGCACAGATACGCAGTATTTT. The variable domain in full, with the rest retrieved from reference TRBV5-1 and TRBJ2-3, is KAGVTQTPRYLIKTRGQQVTLSCSPISGHRSVSWYQQTPGQGLQFLFEYFSETQRNKGNFPGRFSGRQFSNSRSEMNVSTLELGDSALYLCASSSRGTGSTDTQYFGPGTRLTVL.

The chain employs TRBV3-1 (or the pseudogene TRBV3-2) and TRBJ2-7; D perhaps matches TRBD2 (6 bases). This CDR3 comprises 15 residues. The germline CDR1 and CDR2 sequences are LGHDT and YNNKEL (reference sequence). V lost 5 bases and J lost 1, with 15 bases in between. CDR3 nucleotide sequence: TGTGCCAGCAGCTTCCCCGGGACTTCTTCCTACGAGCAGTACTTC. The encoded protein is CASSFPGTSSYEQYF.

The chain has TRBV5-6 and TRBJ2-1; D unresolved. This CDR3 has 13 amino acids. V dropped 4 bases and J dropped 0 bases, with 5 bases sitting between them. CDR1 and CDR2 (germline): SGHDT, YYEEEE. This chain's CDR3 is CASSSRSYNEQFF. For the CDR3, the DNA is TGTGCCAGCAGCAGCCGCTCCTACAATGAGCAGTTCTTC.

This clone was observed a single time. The gene calls are TRBV6-5 and TRBJ2-2; D gene unclear. Germline V CDR1 and CDR2: MNHEY, SVGAGI. With 0 bases removed from V and 7 bases from J, the gap between germline ends came to 15 bases. CDR3 length equals 16 residues. CDR3: CASSYSFQTRGGELFF. The CDR3 DNA is TGTGCCAGCAGTTACTCTTTCCAAACCCGAGGCGGGGAGCTGTTTTTT.

This sequence joins TRBV4-2 and TRBJ2-2, with D perhaps matching TRBD2 (6 bases). V was trimmed by 10 bases and J by 6 bases, leaving 18 bases between them. Germline V gives CDR1 LGHNA, CDR2 YNFKEQ. CDR3 length: 14 residues. The CDR3, as DNA: TGTGCCACCAAGAAACTAGCTCAGCCCGGGGAGCTGTTTTTT. Its protein is CATKKLAQPGELFF.

The J gene is TRBJ1-2, the V gene TRBV25-1, with 9 bases lining up with TRBD1. The CDR3 length is 17 residues. From germline, CDR1 is MGHDK and CDR2 SYGVNS. Trimming removed 4 bases from V and 7 bases from J; junction bases left unmatched: 16. CDR3 in DNA: TGTGCCAGCAGTGGGACAGGGGAGTCGCCGTGGACGGGTGGCTACACCTTC. Translating gives CASSGTGESPWTGGYTF.

The V gene is TRBV24-1, the J gene TRBJ2-1; 10 bases fit TRBD2. The CDR3 is made up of 18 amino acids. V lost 12 bases, J lost 3 bases, and 19 bases stayed unmatched. Germline V gene data show CDR1 as KGHDR and CDR2 as SFDVKD. In DNA form, the CDR3 reads TGTGCCGCCGACTCTAGCGGGGGTACCCCTTTATACTACAATGAGCAGTTCTTC. It translates to CAADSSGGTPLYYNEQFF.

The gene calls are TRBV9 and TRBJ1-2; 8 bases align to TRBD1. J gave up 8 bases and V 3 bases, and 6 bases lay outside the gene matches. The V gene's germline CDR1 is SGDLS and CDR2 YYNGEE. This CDR3 spans 13 amino acids. CDR3 in amino acids: CASSAETGEGYTF. The CDR3 DNA reads TGTGCCAGCAGCGCAGAGACAGGGGAAGGCTACACCTTC. Drawing the rest from reference TRBV9 and TRBJ1-2, the complete variable domain is DSGVTQTPKHLITATGQRVTLRCSPRSGDLSVYWYQQSLDQGLQFLIQYYNGEERAKGNILERFSAQQFPDLHSELNLSSLELGDSALYFCASSAETGEGYTFGSGTRLTVV.

The chain has TRBV29-1 and TRBJ2-5; D may be TRBD1 (7 bases). This CDR3 is built from 14 residues. From germline, CDR1 is SQVTM and CDR2 ANQGSEA. Trimming removed 5 bases at V and 4 bases at J, with 17 bases between. In DNA form, the CDR3 reads TGCAGCGTTAGGAGGGGGCAATTGGGAGAGACCCAGTACTTC. It codes for CSVRRGQLGETQYF.

In its sample, this clone was seen a few times. V usage is TRBV4-3 and J usage is TRBJ2-7, with TRBD2 as a possible D gene (7 bases). Germline V lookup: CDR1 LGHNA, CDR2 YSLEER. V was clipped by 0 bases and J by 2 bases, with 11 bases between them. The CDR3 runs to 15 residues. CDR3 DNA sequence: TGCGCCAGCAGCCAAGATGTCGGGGGGCCCTACGAGCAGTACTTC. Amino acids: CASSQDVGGPYEQYF.

This clone was recorded once. The genes are TRBV11-3 and TRBJ2-7; 7 bases align to TRBD2. V shed 4 bases and J 0 bases; nucleotides not matched to a gene: 12. The V gene's germline CDR1 is SGHNT and CDR2 YENEEA. This CDR3 has 17 amino acids. CDR3 amino acids: CASSSPASRGDSYEQYF. DNA of the CDR3: TGTGCCAGCAGCTCACCCGCATCCCGGGGGGACTCCTACGAGCAGTACTTC.

The rearrangement uses TRBV9 and TRBJ1-2, with D hard to call. CDR3 length equals 16 residues. Trimming pared 0 bases from V and 7 bases from J, leaving 19 bases between. Germline V gene lookup returns CDR1 SGDLS and CDR2 YYNGEE. The CDR3 region is CASSVGISVGGLGYTF. CDR3 DNA sequence: TGTGCCAGCAGCGTAGGGATTTCGGTGGGAGGGCTTGGCTACACCTTC.

This chain uses TRBV9 with TRBJ2-3; 11 nucleotides align to TRBD2. CDR3 size: 16 residues. CDR1 and CDR2 (germline): SGDLS, YYNGEE. V dropped 4 bases and J dropped 2; count of bases not matched to a gene: 6. CDR3 sequence reads: CASSPLAGGLTDTQYF. In nucleotides, the CDR3 is TGTGCCAGCAGCCCTCTAGCGGGGGGACTCACAGATACGCAGTATTTT. Full variable domain (outside the CDR3, taken from reference TRBV9 and TRBJ2-3): DSGVTQTPKHLITATGQRVTLRCSPRSGDLSVYWYQQSLDQGLQFLIQYYNGEERAKGNILERFSAQQFPDLHSELNLSSLELGDSALYFCASSPLAGGLTDTQYFGPGTRLTVL.

The genes are TRBV19 and TRBJ2-3, with D possibly being TRBD2 (6 bases). Trimming stripped 4 bases from V and 0 bases from J, with 17 bases between. Germline V gives CDR1 LNHDA, CDR2 SQIVND (reference sequence). CDR3 length: 17 residues. The CDR3 DNA sequence: TGTGCCAGTAGTACTTGGATTAGCGGAGCTAGCACAGATACGCAGTATTTT. This encodes CASSTWISGASTDTQYF.

The chain combines TRBV5-1 with TRBJ1-1; D may be TRBD1 (5 bases). V was shortened by 0 bases and J by 0 bases, with 12 bases between the two germline ends. Germline lookup yields CDR1 SGHRS and CDR2 YFSETQ. This CDR3 contains 16 residues. The CDR3 reads CASSLGRQIMNTEAFF. The CDR3, as DNA: TGCGCCAGCAGCTTGGGACGACAGATCATGAACACTGAAGCTTTCTTT.

The chain is built from TRBV4-2 and TRBJ2-7, with D perhaps matching TRBD1 (6 bases). V gave up 1 base and J gave up 12 bases, with 22 bases separating them. From germline, CDR1 is LGHNA and CDR2 YNFKEQ. The CDR3 runs to 15 residues. The DNA of the CDR3 is TGTGCCAGCAGCCAAGGTGACTCCCTACAGGGTGTGCGGTACTTC. The encoded protein is CASSQGDSLQGVRYF.

The V call is TRBV7-9, the J call TRBJ1-2; no clear D gene. The V gene lost 5 bases and the J gene lost 8 bases, with 18 bases spanning the gap. The CDR3 is 14 amino acids. Germline V gene lookup returns CDR1 SEHNR and CDR2 FQNEAQ (reference sequence). CDR3 loop: CASSPTLGTDGYTF. In DNA, the CDR3 is TGTGCCAGCAGCCCCACACTAGGAACAGACGGCTACACCTTC.

This clone was found a few times. The chain has TRBV19 and TRBJ1-2; no definite D call. CDR1 and CDR2 (germline): LNHDA, SQIVND (reference sequence). Trimming stripped 0 bases from V and 7 bases from J, with 9 bases between. This CDR3 has 13 amino acids. The CDR3 bases are TGTGCCAGTAGTATAGAAGGTCCGGGTGGCTACACCTTC. As protein: CASSIEGPGGYTF.